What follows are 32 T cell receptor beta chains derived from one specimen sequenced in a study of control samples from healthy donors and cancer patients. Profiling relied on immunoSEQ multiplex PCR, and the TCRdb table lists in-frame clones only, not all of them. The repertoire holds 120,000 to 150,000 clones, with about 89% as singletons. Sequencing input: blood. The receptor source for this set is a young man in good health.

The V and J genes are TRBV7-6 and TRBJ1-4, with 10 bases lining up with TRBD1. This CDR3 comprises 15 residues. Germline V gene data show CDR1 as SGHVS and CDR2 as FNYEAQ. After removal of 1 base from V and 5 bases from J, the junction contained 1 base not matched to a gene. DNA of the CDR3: TGTGCCAGCAGCTTAGGGGGACAGGGGAATGAAAAACTGTTTTTT. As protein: CASSLGGQGNEKLFF.

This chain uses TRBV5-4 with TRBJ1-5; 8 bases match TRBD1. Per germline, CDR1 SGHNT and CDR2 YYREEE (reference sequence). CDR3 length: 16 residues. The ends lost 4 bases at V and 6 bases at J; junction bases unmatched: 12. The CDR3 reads CASSLWTGLSSQPQHF. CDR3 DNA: TGTGCCAGCAGCCTATGGACAGGGCTCTCGTCTCAGCCCCAGCATTTT. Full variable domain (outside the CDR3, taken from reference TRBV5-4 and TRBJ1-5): ETGVTQSPTHLIKTRGQQVTLRCSSQSGHNTVSWYQQALGQGPQFIFQYYREEENGRGNFPPRFSGLQFPNYSSELNVNALELDDSALYLCASSLWTGLSSQPQHFGDGTRLSIL.

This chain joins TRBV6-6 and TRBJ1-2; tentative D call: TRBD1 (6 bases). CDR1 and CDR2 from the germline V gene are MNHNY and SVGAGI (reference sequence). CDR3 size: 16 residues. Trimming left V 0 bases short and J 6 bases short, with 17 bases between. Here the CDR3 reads CASSYSNAGEADGYTF. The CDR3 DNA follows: TGTGCCAGCAGTTACTCGAATGCAGGGGAGGCTGATGGCTACACCTTC.

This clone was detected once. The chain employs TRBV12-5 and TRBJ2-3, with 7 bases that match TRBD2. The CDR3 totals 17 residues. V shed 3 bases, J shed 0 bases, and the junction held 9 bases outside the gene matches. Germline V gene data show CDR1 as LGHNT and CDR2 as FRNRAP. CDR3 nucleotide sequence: TGTGCTAGTGGTTTCTCCTTAGCGGGTGCTAGCACAGATACGCAGTATTTT. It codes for CASGFSLAGASTDTQYF.

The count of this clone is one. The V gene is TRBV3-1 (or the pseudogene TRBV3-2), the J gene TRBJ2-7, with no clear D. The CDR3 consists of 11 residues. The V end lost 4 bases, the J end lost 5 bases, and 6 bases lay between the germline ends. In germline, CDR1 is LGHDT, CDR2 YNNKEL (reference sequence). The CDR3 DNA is TGTGCCAGCAGCCTCCAAAACGAGCAGTACTTC. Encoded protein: CASSLQNEQYF.

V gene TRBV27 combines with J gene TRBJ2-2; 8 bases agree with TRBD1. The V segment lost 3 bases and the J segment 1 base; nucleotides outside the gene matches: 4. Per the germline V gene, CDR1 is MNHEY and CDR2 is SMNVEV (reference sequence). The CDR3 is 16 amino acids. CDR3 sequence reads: CASSFQGAMNTGELFF. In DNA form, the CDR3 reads TGTGCCAGCAGTTTCCAGGGGGCCATGAACACCGGGGAGCTGTTTTTT.

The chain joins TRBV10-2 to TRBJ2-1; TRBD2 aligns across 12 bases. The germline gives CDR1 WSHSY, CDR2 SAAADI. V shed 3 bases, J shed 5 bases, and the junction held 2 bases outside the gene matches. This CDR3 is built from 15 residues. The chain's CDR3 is CASSDPSGGDNEQFF. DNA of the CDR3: TGCGCCAGCAGTGACCCTAGCGGGGGGGACAATGAGCAGTTCTTC.

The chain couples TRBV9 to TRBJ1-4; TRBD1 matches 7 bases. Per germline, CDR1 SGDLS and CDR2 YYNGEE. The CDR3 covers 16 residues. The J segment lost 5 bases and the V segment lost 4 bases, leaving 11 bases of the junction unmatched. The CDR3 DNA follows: TGTGCCAGCAGCCCCGGCCGGGCAGGGGGAAATGAAAAACTGTTTTTT. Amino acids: CASSPGRAGGNEKLFF.

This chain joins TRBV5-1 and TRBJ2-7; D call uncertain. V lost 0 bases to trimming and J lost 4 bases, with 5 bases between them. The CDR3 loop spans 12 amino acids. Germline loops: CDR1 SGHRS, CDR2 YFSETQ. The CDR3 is CASSLDGYEQYF. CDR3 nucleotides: TGCGCCAGCAGCTTGGACGGGTACGAGCAGTACTTC. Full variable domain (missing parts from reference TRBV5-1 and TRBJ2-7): KAGVTQTPRYLIKTRGQQVTLSCSPISGHRSVSWYQQTPGQGLQFLFEYFSETQRNKGNFPGRFSGRQFSNSRSEMNVSTLELGDSALYLCASSLDGYEQYFGPGTRLTVT.

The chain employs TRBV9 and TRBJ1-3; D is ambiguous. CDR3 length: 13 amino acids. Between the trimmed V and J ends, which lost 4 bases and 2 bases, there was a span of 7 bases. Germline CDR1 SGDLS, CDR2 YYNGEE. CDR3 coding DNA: TGTGCCAGCAGCCGGGAGCCTGGAAACACCATATATTTT. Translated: CASSREPGNTIYF.

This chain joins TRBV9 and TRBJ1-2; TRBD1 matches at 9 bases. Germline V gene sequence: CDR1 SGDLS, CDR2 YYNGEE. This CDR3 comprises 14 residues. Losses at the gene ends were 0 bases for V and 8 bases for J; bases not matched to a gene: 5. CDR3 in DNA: TGTGCCAGCAGCGTAGAAGACAGGGGGGAAGGCTACACCTTC. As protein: CASSVEDRGEGYTF.

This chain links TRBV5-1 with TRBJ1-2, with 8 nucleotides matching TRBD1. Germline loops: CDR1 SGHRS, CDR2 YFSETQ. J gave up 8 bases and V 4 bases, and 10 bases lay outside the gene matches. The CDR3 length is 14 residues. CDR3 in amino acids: CASSVRDRLRGYTF. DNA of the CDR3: TGCGCCAGCAGCGTACGGGACAGGCTGAGGGGCTACACCTTC.

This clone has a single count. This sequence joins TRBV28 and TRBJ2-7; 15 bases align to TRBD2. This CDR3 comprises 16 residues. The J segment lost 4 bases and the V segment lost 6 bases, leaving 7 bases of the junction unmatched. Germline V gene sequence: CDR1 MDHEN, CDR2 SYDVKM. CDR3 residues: CASSEGLAGGPYEQYF. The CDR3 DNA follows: TGTGCCAGCAGCGAAGGACTAGCGGGGGGGCCTTACGAGCAGTACTTC. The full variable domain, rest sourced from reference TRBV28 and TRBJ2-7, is DVKVTQSSRYLVKRTGEKVFLECVQDMDHENMFWYRQDPGLGLRLIYFSYDVKMKEKGDIPEGYSVSREKKERFSLILESASTNQTSMYLCASSEGLAGGPYEQYFGPGTRLTVT.

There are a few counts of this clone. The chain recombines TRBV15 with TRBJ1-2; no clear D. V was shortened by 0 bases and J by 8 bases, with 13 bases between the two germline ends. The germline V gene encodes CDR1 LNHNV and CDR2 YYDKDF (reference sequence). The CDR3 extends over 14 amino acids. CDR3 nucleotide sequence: TGTGCCACCAGCAGAGAAATTTTGGTGGAAGGCTACACCTTC. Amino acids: CATSREILVEGYTF.

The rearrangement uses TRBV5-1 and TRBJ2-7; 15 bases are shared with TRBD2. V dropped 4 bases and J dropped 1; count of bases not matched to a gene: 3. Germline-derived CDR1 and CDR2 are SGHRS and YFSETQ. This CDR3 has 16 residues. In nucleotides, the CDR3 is TGCGCCAGCAGCATGGGACTAGCGGGGGGTTCCTACGAGCAGTACTTC. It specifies CASSMGLAGGSYEQYF.

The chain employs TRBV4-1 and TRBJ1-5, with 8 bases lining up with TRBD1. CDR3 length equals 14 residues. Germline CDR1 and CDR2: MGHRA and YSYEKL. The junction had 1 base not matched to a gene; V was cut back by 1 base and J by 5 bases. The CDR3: CASSQGQGHQPQHF. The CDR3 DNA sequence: TGCGCCAGCAGCCAAGGACAGGGGCATCAGCCCCAGCATTTT.

CDR3: CASSLGRGKDEQYF. In DNA form, the CDR3 reads TGTGCCAGCAGCCTCGGCAGGGGCAAGGACGAGCAGTACTTC. J is TRBJ2-7 and V is TRBV7-9, with a possible D match to TRBD1 (6 bases). The germline CDR1 and CDR2 sequences are SEHNR and FQNEAQ (reference sequence). The CDR3 covers 14 residues. Trimming shortened V by 5 bases and J by 5 bases, and 16 bases separated the two germline ends.

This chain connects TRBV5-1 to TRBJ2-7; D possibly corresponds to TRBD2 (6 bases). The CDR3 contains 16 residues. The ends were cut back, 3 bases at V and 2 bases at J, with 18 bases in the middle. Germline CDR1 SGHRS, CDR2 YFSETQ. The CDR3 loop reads CASSSNGAGTPYEQYF. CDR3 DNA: TGCGCCAGCAGCTCCAACGGCGCCGGGACTCCCTACGAGCAGTACTTC.

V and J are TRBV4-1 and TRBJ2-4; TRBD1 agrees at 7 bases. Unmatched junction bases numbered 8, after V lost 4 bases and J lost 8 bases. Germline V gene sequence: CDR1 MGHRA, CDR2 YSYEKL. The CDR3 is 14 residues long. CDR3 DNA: TGCGCCAGCAGCCTCGACAGGGCGGCGTACATTCAGTACTTC. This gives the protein CASSLDRAAYIQYF.

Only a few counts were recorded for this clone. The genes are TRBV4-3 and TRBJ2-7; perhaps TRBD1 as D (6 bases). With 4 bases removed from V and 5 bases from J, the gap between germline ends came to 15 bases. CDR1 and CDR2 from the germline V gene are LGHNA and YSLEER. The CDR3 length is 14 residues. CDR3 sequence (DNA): TGCGCCAGCAGCCCGGTGAACAGGGCCGACGAGCAGTACTTC. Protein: CASSPVNRADEQYF.

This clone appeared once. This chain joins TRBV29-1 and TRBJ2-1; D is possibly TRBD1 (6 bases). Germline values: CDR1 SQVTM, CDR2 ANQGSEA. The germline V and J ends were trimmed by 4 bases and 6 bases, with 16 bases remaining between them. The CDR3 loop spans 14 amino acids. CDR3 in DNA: TGCAGCGTTGTATCGGGACAAGGGGGCAATGAGCAGTTCTTC. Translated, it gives CSVVSGQGGNEQFF.

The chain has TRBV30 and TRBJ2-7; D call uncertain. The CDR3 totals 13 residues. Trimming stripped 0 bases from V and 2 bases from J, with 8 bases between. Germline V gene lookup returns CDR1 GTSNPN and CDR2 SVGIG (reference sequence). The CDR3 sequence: CAWSVLLTYEQYF. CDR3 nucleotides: TGTGCCTGGAGTGTACTACTCACCTACGAGCAGTACTTC.

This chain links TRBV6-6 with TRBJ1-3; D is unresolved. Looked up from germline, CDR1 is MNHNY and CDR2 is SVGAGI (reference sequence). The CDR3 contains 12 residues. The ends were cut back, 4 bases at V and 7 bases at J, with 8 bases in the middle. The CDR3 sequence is CASSSRENTIYF. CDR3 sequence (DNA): TGTGCCAGCAGTTCGAGGGAGAACACCATATATTTT.

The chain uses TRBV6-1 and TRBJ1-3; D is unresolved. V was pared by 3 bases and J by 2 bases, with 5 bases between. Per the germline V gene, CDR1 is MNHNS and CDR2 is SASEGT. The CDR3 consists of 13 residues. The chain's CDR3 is CASSDGTGNTIYF. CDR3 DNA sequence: TGTGCCAGCAGTGATGGGACTGGAAACACCATATATTTT.

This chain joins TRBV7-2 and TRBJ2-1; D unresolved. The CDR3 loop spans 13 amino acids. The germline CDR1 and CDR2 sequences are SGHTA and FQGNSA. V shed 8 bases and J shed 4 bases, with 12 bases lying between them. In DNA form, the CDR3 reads TGTGCCAGCTCCATGGCCATGTACAATGAGCAGTTCTTC. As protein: CASSMAMYNEQFF.

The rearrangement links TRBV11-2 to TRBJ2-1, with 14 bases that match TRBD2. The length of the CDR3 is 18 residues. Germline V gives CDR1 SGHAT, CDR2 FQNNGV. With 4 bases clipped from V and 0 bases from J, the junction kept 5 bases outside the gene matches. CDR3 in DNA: TGTGCCAGCAGCTCGGGACTAGCGGGGGTCAGCTCCTACAATGAGCAGTTCTTC. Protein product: CASSSGLAGVSSYNEQFF. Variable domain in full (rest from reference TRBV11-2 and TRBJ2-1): EAGVAQSPRYKIIEKRQSVAFWCNPISGHATLYWYQQILGQGPKLLIQFQNNGVVDDSQLPKDRFSAERLKGVDSTLKIQPAKLEDSAVYLCASSSGLAGVSSYNEQFFGPGTRLTVL.

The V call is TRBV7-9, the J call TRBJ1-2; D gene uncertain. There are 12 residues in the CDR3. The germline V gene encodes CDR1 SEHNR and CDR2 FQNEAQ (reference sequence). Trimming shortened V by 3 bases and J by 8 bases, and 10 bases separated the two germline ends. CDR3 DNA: TGTGCCAGCAGCTTGGGTCTCTGGGGCTACACCTTC. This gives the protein CASSLGLWGYTF.

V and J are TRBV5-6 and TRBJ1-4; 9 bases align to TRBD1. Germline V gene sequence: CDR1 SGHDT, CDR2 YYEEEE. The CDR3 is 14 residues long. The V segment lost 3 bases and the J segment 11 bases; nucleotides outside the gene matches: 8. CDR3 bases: TGTGCCAGCAGCTGGACAGGGGAATTGCCCAAACTGTTTTTT. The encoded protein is CASSWTGELPKLFF.

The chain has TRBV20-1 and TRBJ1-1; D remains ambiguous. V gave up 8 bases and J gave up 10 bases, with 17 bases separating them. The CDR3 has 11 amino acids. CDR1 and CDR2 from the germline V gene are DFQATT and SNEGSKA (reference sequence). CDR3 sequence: CSTRRPGLAFF. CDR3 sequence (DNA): TGCAGTACACGCAGGCCGGGTCTAGCTTTCTTT.

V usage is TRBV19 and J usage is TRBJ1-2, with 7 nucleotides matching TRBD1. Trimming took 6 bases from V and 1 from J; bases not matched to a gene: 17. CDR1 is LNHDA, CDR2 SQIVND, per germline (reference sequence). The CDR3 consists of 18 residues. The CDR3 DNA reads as TGTGCCAGTAGCACGCGACCCGCTGCGGGACAGCATAACTATGGCTACACCTTC. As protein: CASSTRPAAGQHNYGYTF.

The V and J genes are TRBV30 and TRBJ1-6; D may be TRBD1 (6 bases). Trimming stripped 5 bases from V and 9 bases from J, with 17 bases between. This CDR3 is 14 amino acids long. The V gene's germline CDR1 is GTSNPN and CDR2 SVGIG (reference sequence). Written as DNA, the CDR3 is TGTGCCTGGGCCTTGACAGGCGGGGGTTCACCCCTCCACTTT. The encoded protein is CAWALTGGGSPLHF.

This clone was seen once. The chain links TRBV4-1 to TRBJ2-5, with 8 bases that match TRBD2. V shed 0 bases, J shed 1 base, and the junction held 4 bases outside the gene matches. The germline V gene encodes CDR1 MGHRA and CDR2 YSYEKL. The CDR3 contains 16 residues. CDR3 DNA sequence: TGCGCCAGCAGCCAAGATCGGGGGGGCCTCCAAGAGACCCAGTACTTC. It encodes CASSQDRGGLQETQYF.